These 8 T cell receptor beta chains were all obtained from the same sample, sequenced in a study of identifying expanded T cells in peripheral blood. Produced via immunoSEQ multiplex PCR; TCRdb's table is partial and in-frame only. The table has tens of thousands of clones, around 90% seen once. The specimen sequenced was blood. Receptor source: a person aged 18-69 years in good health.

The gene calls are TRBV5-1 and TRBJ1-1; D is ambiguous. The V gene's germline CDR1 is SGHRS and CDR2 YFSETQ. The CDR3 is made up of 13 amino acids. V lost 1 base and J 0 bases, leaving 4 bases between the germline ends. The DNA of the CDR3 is TGCGCCAGCAGCTTGACGGTGAACACTGAAGCTTTCTTT. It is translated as CASSLTVNTEAFF.

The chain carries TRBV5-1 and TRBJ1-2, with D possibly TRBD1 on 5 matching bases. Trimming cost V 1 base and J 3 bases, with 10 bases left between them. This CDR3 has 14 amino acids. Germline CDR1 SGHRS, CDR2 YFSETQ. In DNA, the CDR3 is TGCGCCAGCAGCTTGTGGGGGGTCGACTATGGCTACACCTTC. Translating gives CASSLWGVDYGYTF.

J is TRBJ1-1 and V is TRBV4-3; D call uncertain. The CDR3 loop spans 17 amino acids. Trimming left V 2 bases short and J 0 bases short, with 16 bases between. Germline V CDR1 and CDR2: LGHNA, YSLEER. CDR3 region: CASSQHAGSGLNTEAFF. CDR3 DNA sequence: TGCGCCAGCAGCCAACATGCGGGCAGCGGGCTGAACACTGAAGCTTTCTTT.

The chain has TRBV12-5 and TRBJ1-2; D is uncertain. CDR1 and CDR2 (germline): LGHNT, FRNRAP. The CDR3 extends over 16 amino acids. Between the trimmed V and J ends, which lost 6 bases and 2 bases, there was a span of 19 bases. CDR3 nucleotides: TGTGCTAGTGGCCCTTCCGTCTGGGGTGCAAACTATGGCTACACCTTC. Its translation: CASGPSVWGANYGYTF.

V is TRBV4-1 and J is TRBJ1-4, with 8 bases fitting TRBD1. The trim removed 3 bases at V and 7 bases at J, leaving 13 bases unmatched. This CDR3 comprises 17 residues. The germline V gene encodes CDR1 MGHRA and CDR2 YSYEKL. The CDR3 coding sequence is TGCGCCAGCAGCCAGAGGGCTTCACAGGGGGGTTTTGAAAAACTGTTTTTT. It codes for CASSQRASQGGFEKLFF.

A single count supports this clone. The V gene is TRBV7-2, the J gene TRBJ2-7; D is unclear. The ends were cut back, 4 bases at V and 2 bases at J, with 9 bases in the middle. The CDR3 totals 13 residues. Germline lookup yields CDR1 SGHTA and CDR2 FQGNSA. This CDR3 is CASSSRRAYEQYF. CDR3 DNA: TGTGCCAGCAGCTCGCGACGGGCCTACGAGCAGTACTTC.

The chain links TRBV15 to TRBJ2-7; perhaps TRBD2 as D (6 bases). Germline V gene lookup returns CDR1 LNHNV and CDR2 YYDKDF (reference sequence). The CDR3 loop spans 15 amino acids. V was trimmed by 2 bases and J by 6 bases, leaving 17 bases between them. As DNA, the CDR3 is TGTGCCACCAGCAGATCAGGACAAGACGGGGGCGAGCAGTACTTC. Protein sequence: CATSRSGQDGGEQYF.

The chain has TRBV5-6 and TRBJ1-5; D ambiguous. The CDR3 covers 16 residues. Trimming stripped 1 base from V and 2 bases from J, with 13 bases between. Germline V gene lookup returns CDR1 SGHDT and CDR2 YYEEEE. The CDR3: CASSLYAVPGNQPQHF. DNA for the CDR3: TGTGCCAGCAGCTTGTATGCGGTACCGGGCAATCAGCCCCAGCATTTT.